These 21 T cell receptor beta chains were all obtained from the same sample, sequenced in a study of control samples from healthy donors and cancer patients. Libraries were prepared by immunoSEQ multiplex PCR; TCRdb keeps only in-frame clonotypes and omits some of them. In the table there are about 92,000 clones, almost 85% of which are singletons. The material sequenced was blood. All receptors come from a woman aged 55-70 years in good health.

The CDR3 sequence: CASSQDRVNQPQHF. For the CDR3, the DNA is TGTGCCAGCAGCCAGGACAGGGTCAATCAGCCCCAGCATTTT. This chain connects TRBV3-1 (or the pseudogene TRBV3-2) to TRBJ1-5; 8 nucleotides align to TRBD1. Germline-derived CDR1 and CDR2 are LGHDT and YNNKEL (reference sequence). V was pared by 3 bases and J by 3 bases, with 1 base of the junction left unmatched. The CDR3 spans 14 residues.

The chain uses TRBV4-1 and TRBJ2-1, with 7 bases identical to TRBD1. Germline V gene lookup returns CDR1 MGHRA and CDR2 YSYEKL. The CDR3 extends over 18 amino acids. Trimming at V came to 1 base and at J to 0 bases, leaving 9 bases not matched to a gene. CDR3 sequence: CASSQAPGTASSYNEQFF. The CDR3 DNA reads TGCGCCAGCAGCCAAGCCCCCGGGACAGCTAGCTCCTACAATGAGCAGTTCTTC.

The chain uses TRBV19 and TRBJ2-2; D may be TRBD2 (5 bases). The germline V and J ends were trimmed by 3 bases and 7 bases, with 12 bases remaining between them. The CDR3 runs 14 residues. Germline V gene sequence: CDR1 LNHDA, CDR2 SQIVND (reference sequence). The CDR3 sequence is CASSISGVNGELFF. Here the CDR3 DNA reads TGTGCCAGTAGTATCTCCGGGGTGAACGGGGAGCTGTTTTTT.

The rearrangement joins TRBV14 to TRBJ1-4; D might be TRBD1 (5 bases). The length of the CDR3 is 15 residues. V shed 6 bases and J shed 0 bases, with 11 bases lying between them. CDR1 is SGHDN and CDR2 is FVKESK in the germline V gene. The CDR3 DNA reads TGTGCCAGCAGTCGACAGATTTCAACTAATGAAAAACTGTTTTTT. Protein product: CASSRQISTNEKLFF.

The chain employs TRBV5-6 and TRBJ1-1, with unresolved D. This CDR3 comprises 15 residues. The germline V gene has CDR1 SGHDT and CDR2 YYEEEE. V lost 5 bases, J lost 2 bases, and 16 bases lay in between. CDR3 nucleotide sequence: TGTGCCAGCAGTGGCCGGCGGCAGTCTAACACTGAAGCTTTCTTT. Translated: CASSGRRQSNTEAFF.

The V and J genes are TRBV14 and TRBJ2-4, with 12 bases identical to TRBD2. The CDR3 is 20 residues long. V was clipped by 0 bases and J by 0 bases; unmatched bases: 9. CDR1 SGHDN and CDR2 FVKESK come from the germline V gene. Here the CDR3 DNA reads TGTGCCAGCAGCCAAGATATGGCTAGCGGGGGGGGCTTAGCCAAAAACATTCAGTACTTC. Protein: CASSQDMASGGGLAKNIQYF.

This rearrangement joins TRBV3-1 (or the pseudogene TRBV3-2) to TRBJ2-6; 9 bases are shared with TRBD1. Trimming took 0 bases from V and 1 from J; bases not matched to a gene: 10. The CDR3 loop spans 20 amino acids. From germline, CDR1 is LGHDT and CDR2 YNNKEL (reference sequence). The CDR3 loop reads CASSQERIGTGWSGANVLTF. The CDR3 bases are TGTGCCAGCAGCCAAGAACGTATCGGGACAGGGTGGTCTGGGGCCAACGTCCTGACTTTC.

J is TRBJ1-5 and V is TRBV2; D is unresolved. From germline, CDR1 is SNHLY and CDR2 FYNNEI. The CDR3 is 14 residues long. V was trimmed by 6 bases and J by 5 bases, leaving 14 bases between them. CDR3 DNA: TGTGCCAGCAGAACTACTGGGAGTGATCAGCCCCAGCATTTT. Protein: CASRTTGSDQPQHF.

This sequence joins TRBV6-7 and TRBJ2-3; 7 bases are shared with TRBD2. TRBV6-7 is identified as an open reading frame with a role that is uncertain. V gave up 7 bases and J gave up 1 base; unmatched junction bases: 14. This CDR3 contains 17 residues. CDR3 in amino acids: CASTPNGCGSGTDTQYF. The DNA for the CDR3 is TGTGCCAGCACCCCTAATGGTTGCGGGAGTGGCACAGATACGCAGTATTTT.

The V and J genes are TRBV12-3 or TRBV12-4 and TRBJ2-5; D may be TRBD2 (5 bases). V was trimmed by 5 bases and J by 5 bases, leaving 12 bases between them. This CDR3 is 13 amino acids long. The CDR3 DNA follows: TGTGCCAGCAGTGCGGGTAGTGCGGAGACCCAGTACTTC. It specifies CASSAGSAETQYF.

This clone was detected only once. V and J are TRBV5-1 and TRBJ2-2; 10 nucleotides line up with TRBD2. CDR1 and CDR2 from the germline V gene are SGHRS and YFSETQ. The CDR3 contains 17 residues. The trim removed 7 bases at V and 0 bases at J, leaving 9 bases unmatched. CDR3 DNA sequence: TGCGCCAGCGAAAGGACTAGCGGACTGACGAACACCGGGGAGCTGTTTTTT. Encoded protein: CASERTSGLTNTGELFF.

The chain couples TRBV7-8 to TRBJ2-3, with D unclear. Germline CDR1 reads SGHVS; CDR2 reads FQNEAQ. The CDR3 sequence is 13 residues long. V gave up 2 bases and J gave up 11 bases, with 14 bases separating them. The CDR3 region has the DNA TGTGCCAGCAGCTTAAGGGCTACAGATCGGCAGTATTTT. Amino acids: CASSLRATDRQYF.

The chain couples TRBV6-6 to TRBJ2-1; 13 nucleotides align to TRBD2. The V gene's germline CDR1 is MNHNY and CDR2 SVGAGI (reference sequence). V shed 5 bases, J shed 6 bases, and the junction held 4 bases outside the gene matches. The CDR3 is 15 residues long. CDR3 sequence: CASSTTSGRTNEQFF. The CDR3 nucleotides read TGTGCCAGCAGTACGACTAGCGGGAGGACCAATGAGCAGTTCTTC.

The chain carries TRBV6-1 and TRBJ2-1; 14 bases fit TRBD2. The CDR3 length is 17 residues. In germline, CDR1 is MNHNS, CDR2 SASEGT. V shed 1 base and J 7 bases; nucleotides not matched to a gene: 6. This CDR3 reads CASSEGLAGGWGNEQFF. For the CDR3, the DNA is TGTGCCAGCAGTGAAGGACTAGCGGGAGGGTGGGGAAATGAGCAGTTCTTC.

The chain employs TRBV3-1 (or the pseudogene TRBV3-2) and TRBJ2-1, with D unresolved. CDR3 length equals 13 residues. Trimming took 1 base from V and 9 from J, leaving 10 bases between them. CDR1 and CDR2 from the germline V gene are LGHDT and YNNKEL (reference sequence). The DNA of the CDR3 is TGTGCCAGCAGCCAAGTTCTGGCAAGTGAGCAGTTCTTC. This sequence encodes CASSQVLASEQFF.

The V gene is TRBV7-9, the J gene TRBJ1-1; no clear D. Germline V gene sequence: CDR1 SEHNR, CDR2 FQNEAQ (reference sequence). V shed 3 bases and J shed 3 bases, with 8 bases lying between them. This CDR3 region has 13 residues. CDR3 bases: TGTGCCAGCAGCTTTGGTACTGACACTGAAGCTTTCTTT. It is translated as CASSFGTDTEAFF. The full variable domain, with the rest looked up from reference TRBV7-9 and TRBJ1-1, is DTGVSQNPRHKITKRGQNVTFRCDPISEHNRLYWYRQTLGQGPEFLTYFQNEAQLEKSRLLSDRFSAERPKGSFSTLEIQRTEQGDSAMYLCASSFGTDTEAFFGQGTRLTVV.

The rearrangement links TRBV18 to TRBJ1-2; D may be TRBD1 (5 bases). The germline gives CDR1 KGHSH, CDR2 LQKENI. With 0 bases removed from V and 7 bases from J, the gap between germline ends came to 9 bases. This CDR3 spans 13 amino acids. The CDR3 DNA follows: TGTGCCAGCTCACCACCGGCAGGGTTTGGCTACACCTTC. It specifies CASSPPAGFGYTF.

The chain combines TRBV7-9 with TRBJ2-7; D might be TRBD1 (5 bases). This CDR3 is built from 16 residues. V dropped 5 bases and J dropped 1 base, with 18 bases sitting between them. The germline gives CDR1 SEHNR, CDR2 FQNEAQ (reference sequence). The CDR3 DNA reads TGTGCCAGCAGCACCTCTTCCGGCAGGGCATCCTACGAGCAGTACTTC. The encoded protein is CASSTSSGRASYEQYF. Full variable domain (missing parts from reference TRBV7-9 and TRBJ2-7): DTGVSQNPRHKITKRGQNVTFRCDPISEHNRLYWYRQTLGQGPEFLTYFQNEAQLEKSRLLSDRFSAERPKGSFSTLEIQRTEQGDSAMYLCASSTSSGRASYEQYFGPGTRLTVT.

This clone has a single count. The rearrangement links TRBV19 to TRBJ2-1; 8 positions agree with TRBD2. Germline V gene data show CDR1 as LNHDA and CDR2 as SQIVND (reference sequence). V shed 2 bases, J shed 0 bases, and the junction held 6 bases outside the gene matches. The CDR3 is made up of 17 amino acids. CDR3 bases: TGTGCCAGTAGTATAACCAGCGGGAGCCGCTCCTACAATGAGCAGTTCTTC. Protein: CASSITSGSRSYNEQFF.

The chain combines TRBV7-6 with TRBJ2-3, with a possible D match to TRBD2 (6 bases). From germline, CDR1 is SGHVS and CDR2 FNYEAQ. The CDR3 spans 17 residues. V shed 6 bases and J shed 0 bases, with 19 bases lying between them. The CDR3 coding sequence is TGTGCCAGCAGTCCCACACATGGGGGGTATAGCACAGATACGCAGTATTTT. It yields the protein CASSPTHGGYSTDTQYF.

In the case of this clone: Relative to the germline gene, one junction end is altered; a read error may explain this. This chain links TRBV4-1 with TRBJ2-2, with 11 bases identical to TRBD1. CDR1 is MGHRA, CDR2 YSYEKL, per germline. The CDR3 covers 16 residues. This CDR3 is CASSRGQGANAGELFF. CDR3 nucleotide sequence: TGCGCCAGCAGCCGCGGACAGGGGGCGAACGCCGGGGAGCTGTTTTTT.